This T cell receptor beta chain was profiled in a study of control samples from healthy donors and cancer patients. Germline loops: CDR1 KGHSH, CDR2 LQKENI. The CDR3 has 16 residues. V was cut by 0 bases and J by 0 bases, with 9 bases left in between. Sequencing used immunoSEQ multiplex PCR; TCRdb keeps in-frame clones, though not all of them. The profile covers 95,000 to 150,000 clones, with roughly 87% appearing a single time and around 9% taken by the ten largest. The receptor's source is a man aged 35 to 55 in good health. The V call is TRBV18, the J call TRBJ1-3; no firm D call. Sequencing was done on a sample of blood. The CDR3: CASSPPGVRSGNTIYF. The DNA for the CDR3 is TGTGCCAGCTCACCACCCGGGGTCCGCTCTGGAAACACCATATATTTT.